This TCR beta chain originates from a study of cytomegalovirus exposure and HLA in healthy donors (TCRdb year 2017). About the study as a whole: An earlier analysis of fewer than 750 of the donors reported about 260 Gb of sequence data and 117 million unique TCR beta sequences obtained from around 180 million T cells. About 310 gigabases of sequencing data and approximately 85 million unique TCR sequences were included in an early release covering about 700 HLA-typed donors. Among the 398 genotyped donors, 75% to 90% belonged to the genetic ancestry cluster associated with self-reported Caucasian donors. The study aimed to test whether signatures of past pathogen exposure could be identified by cataloging public T cell receptors. The T cell repertoires of several hundred subjects were profiled by immunosequencing and related to cytomegalovirus serostatus. In addition to the first cohort of several hundred subjects, a separate validation cohort of approximately 120 different subjects was used. High-throughput TCR immunosequencing, statistical association of individual TCRs with disease status, and machine learning were combined to predict cytomegalovirus infection status. A later analysis re-examined previously published TCR beta repertoires from 610 or so donors and added high-resolution HLA genotyping to investigate patterns of TCR occurrence. The later analysis used no new phenotypic data to find candidate immune exposures, relying instead on TCR beta sequences and their occurrence across donors. To decide whether each TCR beta V gene segment behaved as functional or pseudogenic, an earlier analysis of approximately 620 of the donors relied on high-throughput TCR beta sequencing. Alongside the repertoire data, information on donor age, sex, ethnicity and CMV serostatus was compiled. Genome-wide SNP genotypes for about 60% of the 666 donors were used in a later genetic analysis, which treated that subset as a discovery cohort. All discovery cohort repertoires had been generated on a single sequencing platform. Class I and class II HLA loci were covered by the typing at four-digit resolution. Typing coverage differed by locus: A, B, C, DRB1 and DQB1 were typed in roughly 620-630 donors, DQA1 in around 500, DPA1 in roughly 590, and DPB1 in about 450. Roughly five DR-DQ haplotypes were handled as single units for association and clustering because linkage in the cohort was strong. Among 300 to 500 genotyped donors of the cohort, an average of about 220,000 unique TCR beta nucleotide sequences was sequenced per donor, of which about 18% were non-productive. Paper-wide results and their limitations: Because counts were too low, roughly 17 rarely observed V segments, including chromosome 9 orphons, were left out of the earlier analysis of a few hundred of the donors. Linkage disequilibrium might explain the correlated functional status among segregating V segments, but an unknown experimental factor could not be ruled out. Presence/absence analyses assumed roughly uniform sequencing depth across donors, an assumption that may not hold. The authors suggested that the approach could potentially be extended to other disease states and immunological phenotypes. In a later genetic analysis, a missense DCLRE1C variant was associated with V-gene and J-gene trimming of TCR beta chains, and the association was replicated in an independent cohort. The study listed 150 to 200 TCR beta chains as associated with cytomegalovirus. This cohort had only TCR beta chains sequenced, and the lack of alpha or paired-chain data limited which features could be detected. Because HLA typing was missing for some donors at each locus, association tests included only the typed subset. The 87-base-pair reads could not distinguish some IMGT-functional V segments, including TRBV6-2 and TRBV6-3, so those segments were excluded. A later analysis found that most CMV-associated TCR beta chains appeared HLA-restricted, with HLA associations seemingly driven largely by CMV exposure. Across donors, most TCR sequences were observed very rarely, whereas some public TCRs were present in many individuals. A further reported finding was that TCR beta sequences accurately predicted the HLA-A and HLA-B alleles for most subjects in the first cohort. A few of the identified cytomegalovirus-associated TCR beta chains were confirmed in vitro to be specific for cytomegalovirus antigens. In both the original and validation cohorts, the classifier was reported to diagnose cytomegalovirus status with high specificity and sensitivity. Compared with the approximately 720-donor mean, donors in an Asian-associated ancestry cluster had fewer N-insertions in productive TCRs, according to a later genetic analysis. CMV serostatus was the only immune exposure information available for the cohort. In an earlier analysis of fewer than 700 of the donors, most TCR beta V segments appeared in productive rearrangements about 90% or about 30% of the time, broadly matching IMGT annotations. Specific HLA alleles were associated with 15,000 to 20,000 TCR beta sequences at a false discovery rate of 0.05 in a later analysis. Compared with equally common non-associated chains, HLA-associated TCR beta chains in a later analysis were more clonally expanded and had lower generation probabilities. Strong co-occurrence of HLA alleles, especially DR and DQ, made assigning TCR associations to individual alleles difficult. In a later analysis, the rate of TCR association differed among HLA loci, with DRB1 alleles having the most associated TCRs and HLA-C alleles having the fewest. A group of highly shared sequence variants was considered likely to be a technical artifact of the sequencing pipeline. A later analysis reported that several top co-occurrence clusters appeared linked to parvovirus B19, influenza, CMV and Epstein-Barr virus.

The protocol used for the library was the immunoSEQ multiplex PCR assay. For the multiplex PCR, a mixture combining 60 forward primers for TCR Vbeta segments and 13 reverse primers for TCR Jbeta segments was used. Amplification of the CDR3 region of rearranged TCR beta genes was performed with a multiplex PCR assay on genomic DNA. Amplified TCR beta libraries were sequenced as 87-base-pair reads on the Illumina HiSeq System. The published analysis was carried out like this. In a later analysis, tens of millions of unique TCR beta chains were counted across the roughly 670 repertoires, and about 9.9 million of these chains were shared by at least two donors. Raw reads were error-corrected and collapsed into unique sequences by a nearest-neighbor algorithm in which closely related sequences were merged to remove PCR and sequencing errors. Alignment of CDR3 sequences to IMGT reference sequences was used to assign V, D and J gene segments. For a sequence to be retained, at least a six-nucleotide match to both a V gene segment and a J gene segment was required. A rearrangement counted as productive if the CDR3 had no stop codons and remained in frame with V and J, and every other rearrangement counted as non-productive. Following IMGT convention, CDR3 was defined as the stretch from the second conserved V-encoded cysteine up to the conserved J-encoded phenylalanine. The earlier analysis of about 620 of the donors excluded sequences that lacked an unambiguous match to a single V gene segment. An earlier analysis of a few hundred of the donors classified V segments as functional when productive rearrangements were above 56.7% and as segregating when the standard deviation between donors was above 5%. A statistical classification framework was built for diagnosing cytomegalovirus status from the catalog of TCR beta chain sequences. V and J gene assignment, in a later analysis, came from comparing TCR nucleotide sequences with IMGT/GENE-DB human TR gene sequences. A later analysis assigned CDR3 sequences and most-parsimonious VDJ recombination scenarios with the TCRdist pipeline. A later analysis defined each TCR beta chain by its CDR3 amino acid sequence plus V-gene family, and excluded reads lacking a unique V-gene family. A later analysis removed 550 to 700 highly shared, low-generation-probability nucleotide sequences to deal with suspected cross-contamination and a sequencing artifact. For each public chain, a later analysis derived a clonal expansion index from normalized ranks of inferred template counts within each repertoire. A later analysis computed generation probabilities with a VDJ recombination model fitted to out-of-frame rearrangements, and checked the results against IGoR. In a later analysis, TCR-TCR, TCR-HLA and TCR-CMV co-occurrence was scored with hypergeometric tests, and a repertoire-size bias correction was applied to TCR pairs. False discovery rates were estimated in a later analysis by permuting HLA or CMV assignments 20 times. In a later analysis, co-occurring TCRs were grouped with DBSCAN, and TCRdist sequence similarity was added when clustering was performed within HLA-allele-positive subsets. Repertoires with fewer than 30,000 or more than 120,000 public chains, plus five repertoires with anomalous nucleotide sharing, were excluded from co-occurrence clustering. This immuneACCESS table, as held by TCRdb, lists in-frame sequences with V and J called but not all clones. Of the missing ones, under half trace to an unresolved V gene in checked studies; the others have no known cause. The DNA gave D and trimming, while V, J and clone size come from that table. In all, the sample holds some 130,000 clones, and roughly 83% of those were seen once. The ten largest make up around 3.1% of the sample.

In total, over 600 healthy bone marrow donors made up the cohort. At the time of sampling, all cohort members were nominally healthy, though unrecorded immune exposures were likely present. The donor was CMV seronegative and was included in the group of about 400 seronegative cohort members. Each donor provided a peripheral blood sample, and peripheral blood mononuclear cells were used for TCR beta sequencing. The Qiagen DNeasy Blood Extraction Kit was used to extract genomic DNA from the blood cell samples. Points on this clone: Which antigen it targets is not known. No qualities accompany the bases; no much larger clone lies one base away.

Trimming removed 4 bases from V and 2 bases from J; the gene matches leave 8 bases unexplained. From the cysteine up to the phenylalanine, the CDR3 has a length of 16 residues. Only the CDR3 DNA stays, 48 bases, in frame from base 1. Via the germline V gene, CDR1 is SGHRS and CDR2 YFSETQ. The receptor's source is a female donor in good health and CMV-seronegative. The chain employs TRBV5-1 and TRBJ2-7, with 11 junctional bases fitting TRBD1. Sequenced input: PBMCs. Here the CDR3 is given as CASSPRDRGGTYEQYF. The nucleotides read TGCGCCAGCAGCCCGCGGGACAGGGGGGGGACCTACGAGCAGTACTTC.